These 18 T cell receptor beta chains came from one sample sequenced in a study of T cell responses to AZD1222 COVID-19 vaccine. The protocol was immunoSEQ multiplex PCR, while the TCRdb copy is restricted to in-frame clones and leaves out a portion. The sample holds roughly 120,000 clones, 86% seen once. Sequencing used peripheral blood, obtained on day 0 of AZD1222 vaccination. The receptors derive from an adult in good health.

This clone appeared a few times. The V call is TRBV30, the J call TRBJ2-5, with 10 bases aligning to TRBD2. The V gene's germline CDR1 is GTSNPN and CDR2 SVGIG (reference sequence). Trimming took 4 bases from V and 2 from J; bases not matched to a gene: 10. CDR3 length: 16 amino acids. CDR3 bases: TGTGCCTGGAACCTCCCAGAAGCGGGAGGGCAAGAGACCCAGTACTTC. Its protein is CAWNLPEAGGQETQYF. The whole variable domain, remainder taken from reference TRBV30 and TRBJ2-5, is SQTIHQWPATLVQPVGSPLSLECTVEGTSNPNLYWYRQAAGRGLQLLFYSVGIGQISSEVPQNLSASRPQDRQFILSSKKLLLSDSGFYLCAWNLPEAGGQETQYFGPGTRLLVL.

This chain links TRBV28 with TRBJ1-4, with TRBD1 matching 9 bases. With 4 bases clipped from V and 8 bases from J, the junction kept 17 bases outside the gene matches. This CDR3 spans 18 amino acids. The germline gives CDR1 MDHEN, CDR2 SYDVKM. The CDR3 DNA reads as TGTGCCAGCAGTTACCGGGACAGGGCCTCCTTTAGGCGGGAAAAACTGTTTTTT. Protein product: CASSYRDRASFRREKLFF.

V is TRBV7-3 and J is TRBJ2-1; D unclear. The CDR3 runs to 13 residues. V was trimmed by 0 bases and J by 7 bases, leaving 7 bases between them. From germline, CDR1 is SGHTA and CDR2 FQGTGA. CDR3 in DNA: TGTGCCAGCAGCTTAACGGAAGGGAATGAGCAGTTCTTC. It yields the protein CASSLTEGNEQFF.

The chain carries TRBV7-9 and TRBJ2-7; no clear D gene. Trimming pared 5 bases from V and 2 bases from J, leaving 7 bases between. The CDR3 extends over 12 amino acids. Germline CDR1 is SEHNR and CDR2 is FQNEAQ (reference sequence). CDR3 bases: TGTGCCAGCAGCGGTCAGACCTACGAGCAGTACTTC. This codes for CASSGQTYEQYF.

This clone has just one count. The V gene is TRBV9, the J gene TRBJ1-5; D remains unclear. The CDR3 runs to 14 residues. Trimming stripped 0 bases from V and 6 bases from J, with 10 bases between. Germline V gives CDR1 SGDLS, CDR2 YYNGEE. DNA of the CDR3: TGTGCCAGCAGCGTAGAGGCGGTGGGTCAGCCCCAGCATTTT. Translated: CASSVEAVGQPQHF.

In this sample, this clone turned up once. The chain carries TRBV13 and TRBJ2-2; D gene uncertain. CDR1 and CDR2 (germline): PRHDT, FYEKMQ (reference sequence). Trimming removed 4 bases from V and 7 bases from J, with 10 bases in between. The CDR3 is 13 amino acids. CDR3 DNA: TGTGCCAGCAGCTCAGGCCGGGTCGGGGAGCTGTTTTTT. Protein: CASSSGRVGELFF.

This sequence joins TRBV2 and TRBJ2-1; 12 bases fit TRBD1. Unmatched junction bases numbered 1, after V lost 4 bases and J lost 3 bases. Per germline, CDR1 SNHLY and CDR2 FYNNEI. CDR3 length: 15 amino acids. DNA for the CDR3: TGTGCCAGCAGTGGGGACAGGGGGCACTACAATGAGCAGTTCTTC. It codes for CASSGDRGHYNEQFF.

In this sample, this clone turned up once. The genes are TRBV27 and TRBJ2-2; 10 bases map to TRBD1. Trimming at V came to 6 bases and at J to 7 bases, leaving 8 bases not matched to a gene. The CDR3 contains 15 residues. Germline lookup yields CDR1 MNHEY and CDR2 SMNVEV (reference sequence). CDR3 sequence reads: CASSPRGTGVGELFF. In DNA form, the CDR3 reads TGTGCCAGCAGCCCCCGAGGGACAGGGGTCGGGGAGCTGTTTTTT.

In regard to this clone: Other nucleotide sequences from this sample produce the same CDR3. This rearrangement joins TRBV6-5 to TRBJ2-6; D is ambiguous. Germline assignment: CDR1 MNHEY and CDR2 SVGAGI. Trimming took 6 bases from V and 0 from J, leaving 3 bases between them. This CDR3 has 13 amino acids. The CDR3 reads CASRSSGANVLTF. The DNA of the CDR3 is TGTGCCAGCAGAAGCTCTGGGGCCAACGTCCTGACTTTC.

This chain joins TRBV7-3 and TRBJ2-2; 10 nucleotides agree with TRBD2. Trimming took 8 bases from V and 7 from J; bases not matched to a gene: 7. CDR1 is SGHTA, CDR2 FQGTGA, per germline. This CDR3 spans 14 amino acids. The DNA of the CDR3 is TGTGCCAGCCGAACTAGCGGGAACGGCGGGGAGCTGTTTTTT. It codes for CASRTSGNGGELFF.

This rearrangement joins TRBV29-1 to TRBJ2-2; 8 bases match TRBD2. This CDR3 contains 13 residues. The V gene's germline CDR1 is SQVTM and CDR2 ANQGSEA. CDR3 in amino acids: CGGASGSTGELFF. For the CDR3, the DNA is TGCGGGGGGGCGAGCGGGAGCACCGGGGAGCTGTTTTTT.

The rearrangement links TRBV2 to TRBJ1-3, with D perhaps matching TRBD1 (6 bases). V was clipped by 5 bases and J by 2 bases, with 16 bases between them. The CDR3 sequence is 16 residues long. Per the germline V gene, CDR1 is SNHLY and CDR2 is FYNNEI. In nucleotides, the CDR3 is TGTGCCAGCAGTTTCAACAGGGACGGGGCTGGAAACACCATATATTTT. Translation: CASSFNRDGAGNTIYF.

The CDR3 loop reads CASSPSGGRGAEQFF. In DNA, the CDR3 is TGTGCCAGCTCACCAAGCGGAGGACGGGGGGCTGAGCAGTTCTTC. This sequence joins TRBV18 and TRBJ2-1, with a tentative D call TRBD2 (7 bases). Germline loops: CDR1 KGHSH, CDR2 LQKENI. The CDR3 sequence is 15 residues long. Trimming took 2 bases from V and 9 from J, leaving 17 bases between them. The full variable domain, completed using reference TRBV18 and TRBJ2-1, is NAGVMQNPRHLVRRRGQEARLRCSPMKGHSHVYWYRQLPEEGLKFMVYLQKENIIDESGMPKERFSAEFPKEGPSILRIQQVVRGDSAAYFCASSPSGGRGAEQFFGPGTRLTVL.

This chain connects TRBV7-2 to TRBJ2-1; TRBD2 aligns across 9 bases. Trimming at V came to 0 bases and at J to 2 bases, leaving 8 bases not matched to a gene. The CDR3 contains 18 residues. Germline V gene sequence: CDR1 SGHTA, CDR2 FQGNSA. The CDR3 reads CASSLAISGGTTYNEQFF. The CDR3 DNA sequence: TGTGCCAGCAGCTTAGCGATCAGCGGGGGGACCACCTACAATGAGCAGTTCTTC.

With respect to this clone: One junction end does not reproduce the germline sequence, and a read error may be involved. DNA of the CDR3: TGTGCCAGCAGCCTGGGGACAGGAATCGAGAACCAGTACTTC. Its translation: CASSLGTGIENQYF. The chain links TRBV5-4 to TRBJ2-5; 8 bases are shared with TRBD1. The CDR3 sequence is 14 residues long. From germline, CDR1 is SGHNT and CDR2 YYREEE (reference sequence).

This sequence joins TRBV6-1 and TRBJ2-2; 8 bases match TRBD2. Germline CDR1 reads MNHNS; CDR2 reads SASEGT. The CDR3 consists of 14 residues. V was clipped by 3 bases and J by 7 bases; unmatched bases: 4. The CDR3 reads CASSEIAGSGELFF. The CDR3 DNA is TGTGCCAGCAGTGAGATAGCGGGGAGCGGGGAGCTGTTTTTT.

CDR3 protein: CASSLWGNNEQFF. Here the CDR3 DNA reads TGTGCCAGCAGCTTATGGGGAAACAATGAGCAGTTCTTC. V usage is TRBV7-2 and J usage is TRBJ2-1; D is ambiguous. Trimming removed 2 bases from V and 5 bases from J, with 7 bases in between. The CDR3 totals 13 residues. Germline CDR1 and CDR2: SGHTA and FQGNSA.

V is TRBV27 and J is TRBJ2-1, with 9 nucleotides matching TRBD1. The CDR3 is 15 amino acids. Trimming cost V 5 bases and J 9 bases; bases outside gene matches: 11. Germline CDR1 and CDR2: MNHEY and SMNVEV (reference sequence). The CDR3 DNA follows: TGTGCCAGCAGTAACCGACAGGGGGGAAGAGGTGAGCAGTTCTTC. Amino acid sequence: CASSNRQGGRGEQFF.